A selection of T cell receptor beta chains follows, all from one sample in a study of CD8+ T cells in alopecia areata. The data were produced by immunoSEQ multiplex PCR, yet TCRdb's version contains in-frame clones alone and is incomplete. This sample has roughly 190,000 clones, with 60% found just once. The sequenced sample was CD4+ T cells sorted from blood, obtained at week 4, from a patient treated with tofacitinib. These receptors were taken from a human donor with alopecia areata. CDR3s include the opening cysteine and the closing phenylalanine or tryptophan. The D gene is left open where the match is weak. Only part of the rows carry a size: once, few, many, or a class if the clone is expanded.

d_call	j_call	clone_size	v_call	cdr3_nt	cdr3_aa
NA	TRBJ1-2	NA	TRBV9	TGTGCCAGCAGCGTAGTCGCGCAGGGCGGCGGCTACACCTTC	CASSVVAQGGGYTF
NA	TRBJ2-5	few	TRBV29-1	TGCAGCCCCCGACTGATCCAAGAGACCCAGTACTTC	CSPRLIQETQYF
NA	TRBJ1-1	NA	TRBV19	TGTGCCAGTCGAGGATCCCGGGGTAGCACTGAAGCTTTCTTT	CASRGSRGSTEAFF
TRBD1	TRBJ2-1	NA	TRBV7-8	TGTGCCAGCAGCCTCGGGACAGCCTACAATGAGCAGTTCTTC	CASSLGTAYNEQFF
NA	TRBJ2-3	NA	TRBV4-2	TGTGCCAGCAGCCCCCGAACAGGGTCAGATACGCAGTATTTT	CASSPRTGSDTQYF
NA	TRBJ2-2	NA	TRBV9	TGTGCCAGCAGCGTAGGCGGTACCGGGGAGCTGTTTTTT	CASSVGGTGELFF
NA	TRBJ1-2	NA	TRBV4-2	TGTGCCAGCAGCCATGATACGGGACAACTCGTCTATGGCTACACCTTC	CASSHDTGQLVYGYTF
TRBD2	TRBJ2-5	NA	TRBV29-1	TGCAGCGCGGCGGGACTAGCGGGAGTTTTTTCGGAGACCCAGTACTTC	CSAAGLAGVFSETQYF
TRBD1	TRBJ2-7	NA	TRBV29-1	TGCAGCGTTGATACGCGGACAGGGGGGTCCGAGCAGTACTTC	CSVDTRTGGSEQYF
TRBD2	TRBJ2-1	NA	TRBV2	TGTGCCAGCGTCTGGGCTAGCGGGAGCTCGGGCGAGCAGTTCTTC	CASVWASGSSGEQFF
NA	TRBJ2-7	NA	TRBV11-2	TGTGCCAGCAGCTTAGGATACTACGAGCAGTACTTC	CASSLGYYEQYF
TRBD1	TRBJ2-5	few	TRBV7-9	TGTGCCAGCAGCCCCCCAGGGACAGGGGAAGAGACCCAGTACTTC	CASSPPGTGEETQYF
NA	TRBJ2-2	NA	TRBV6-5	TGTGCCAGCAGCCCAACCACCGGGGAGCTGTTTTTT	CASSPTTGELFF
NA	TRBJ1-1	NA	TRBV23-1	TGCGCCAGCAGTCAATCGACCCGACCGGCTGAAGCTTTCTTT	CASSQSTRPAEAFF
NA	TRBJ2-7	NA	TRBV6-5	TGTGCCAGCGCCGCCCGGGACGGGTCCTACGAGCAGTACTTC	CASAARDGSYEQYF
NA	TRBJ1-1	few	TRBV29-1	TGCAGCGGAAACTTGAACACTGAAGCTTTCTTT	CSGNLNTEAFF
NA	TRBJ2-7	NA	TRBV20-1	TGCAGTGCCCCTTTAGGTCTGCAGCAGTACTTC	CSAPLGLQQYF
TRBD1	TRBJ2-5	few	TRBV2	TGTGCCAGCAGACCGACAGGGGCAGAGACCCAGTACTTC	CASRPTGAETQYF
NA	TRBJ1-5	NA	TRBV29-1	TGCAGCGCATCGCGGGACAGCAATCAGCCCCAGCATTTT	CSASRDSNQPQHF
NA	TRBJ2-6	NA	TRBV7-2	TGTGCCAGCAGCTTAGCGTCCAGGAGCGACGCGGGGGCCAACGTCCTGACTTTC	CASSLASRSDAGANVLTF
TRBD1	TRBJ1-5	once	TRBV11-2	TGTGCCAGCAGCCAGGACAGGGCCAATCAGCCCCAGCATTTT	CASSQDRANQPQHF
NA	TRBJ1-2	few	TRBV9	TGTGCCAGCAGCCCAAGCGGGGACGAAAACTATGGCTACACCTTC	CASSPSGDENYGYTF
TRBD1	TRBJ1-1	NA	TRBV14	TGTGCCAGCAGACAGACAGGGCCTGAAGCTTTCTTT	CASRQTGPEAFF
TRBD1	TRBJ1-2	NA	TRBV29-1	TGCAGCGTTGAAGATTTCTGGACAGGGGATTCGGGCTACACCTTC	CSVEDFWTGDSGYTF
NA	TRBJ1-3	NA	TRBV30	TGTGCCTGGAGTTATGGAAACACCATATATTTT	CAWSYGNTIYF
NA	TRBJ1-3	NA	TRBV9	TGTGCCAGCAGCGCAAACACCGGGGGCTCTGGAAACACCATATATTTT	CASSANTGGSGNTIYF
NA	TRBJ2-7	NA	TRBV6-6	TGTGCCAGCAGTTCCAGGGTATCCTACGAGCAGTACTTC	CASSSRVSYEQYF
TRBD2	TRBJ2-3	NA	TRBV29-1	TGCAGCGTTGAAGATAGCGGGAGTAGCACAGATACGCAGTATTTT	CSVEDSGSSTDTQYF
NA	TRBJ2-1	few	TRBV11-1	TGTGCCAGCCGGAAGAAACCAAACAATGAGCAGTTCTTC	CASRKKPNNEQFF
NA	TRBJ2-7	NA	TRBV15	TGTGCCACCAGTCCCGTGGGTTCATCGGAGGAGCAGTACTTC	CATSPVGSSEEQYF
NA	TRBJ2-6	few	TRBV6-1	TGTGCCAGCAGTGAACAGGCCTCTGGGGCCAACGTCCTGACTTTC	CASSEQASGANVLTF
NA	TRBJ2-7	NA	TRBV4-1	TGCGCCAGCAGCCAAGATCGGGCGACAGCGTACTCCTACGAGCAGTACTTC	CASSQDRATAYSYEQYF
NA	TRBJ2-7	NA	TRBV7-2	TGTGCCAGCAGCCGTCAGGTGGGCCCTGCTTACGAGCAGTACTTC	CASSRQVGPAYEQYF
TRBD1	TRBJ2-7	NA	TRBV5-1	TGCGCCAGCAGCTTGGGACTAACAGGGGTAGGTTACGAGCAGTACTTC	CASSLGLTGVGYEQYF
NA	TRBJ1-1	few	TRBV19	TGTGCCAGTAGTACGGACGTGAACACTGAAGCTTTCTTT	CASSTDVNTEAFF
TRBD1	TRBJ2-5	NA	TRBV4-2	TGTGCCAGCAGCCAGGACAGGGGCTGGGAGACCCAGTACTTC	CASSQDRGWETQYF
NA	TRBJ2-7	NA	TRBV9	TGTGCCAGCAGCGTTTCCGAGCAGTACTTC	CASSVSEQYF
NA	TRBJ2-2	NA	TRBV5-1	TGCGCCAGCAGCTCCAACACCGGGGAGCTGTTTTTT	CASSSNTGELFF
TRBD2	TRBJ2-3	NA	TRBV29-1	TGCAGCGTTGTGGGAGCGGGAGCTGGCACAGATACGCAGTATTTT	CSVVGAGAGTDTQYF
TRBD2	TRBJ2-1	once	TRBV18	TGTGCCAGCTCACCCACCTATAGCGGGTCGAGAGGGAAGCAGTTCTTC	CASSPTYSGSRGKQFF
NA	TRBJ1-1	NA	TRBV7-3	TGTGCCAGCAGCCGTACCACTAACACTGAAGCTTTCTTT	CASSRTTNTEAFF
TRBD1	TRBJ1-5	NA	TRBV30	TGTGCCTGGAGTGACAGGGGTGCCAATCAGCCCCAGCATTTT	CAWSDRGANQPQHF
NA	TRBJ1-2	NA	TRBV7-2	TGTGCCAGCAGCTTACAAACCCACCGCCCGGGCTACACCTTC	CASSLQTHRPGYTF
NA	TRBJ1-4	NA	TRBV7-9	TGTGCCAGCAGCTTCCAGGGGTTTAATGAAAAACTGTTTTTT	CASSFQGFNEKLFF
NA	TRBJ2-7	once	TRBV11-1	TGTGCCAGCAGTCACTCCGCCCGCGAGCAGTACTTC	CASSHSAREQYF
NA	TRBJ1-4	NA	TRBV9	TGTGCCAGCAGCGTAGGACCGCTTACTGCAACTAATGAAAAACTGTTTTTT	CASSVGPLTATNEKLFF
TRBD2	TRBJ2-3	NA	TRBV28	TGTGCCAGCAGTTTAATCAGCGGGAGTAACGCGCAGTATTTT	CASSLISGSNAQYF
TRBD2	TRBJ2-5	NA	TRBV30	TGTGCCTGGAGATCGACTAGCCGAGGGACCCAGTACTTC	CAWRSTSRGTQYF
NA	TRBJ1-2	NA	TRBV30	TGTGCCTGGAGTCCGGGGGCCGTCTATGGCTACACCTTC	CAWSPGAVYGYTF
NA	TRBJ2-1	NA	TRBV4-3	TGCGCCAGCAGCCAAGCGGGAGCTAACCGCGATGAGCAGTTCTTC	CASSQAGANRDEQFF
TRBD1	TRBJ1-5	NA	TRBV30	TGTGCCTGGAGTTTGGGGACAGGTCCGAATCAGCCCCAGCATTTT	CAWSLGTGPNQPQHF
NA	TRBJ2-5	once	TRBV5-1	TGCGCCAGCAGCTTTGCCGCACGACAAGAGACCCAGTACTTC	CASSFAARQETQYF
TRBD1	TRBJ2-5	NA	TRBV4-2	TGTGCCAGCAGCCAAGTTGGGACAGAAGAGACCCAGTACTTC	CASSQVGTEETQYF
NA	TRBJ2-1	NA	TRBV18	TGTGCCAGCTCACCTGGACTGGAAAAATACAATGAGCAGTTCTTC	CASSPGLEKYNEQFF
NA	TRBJ2-3	NA	TRBV5-1	TGCGCCAGCAGCTTGGCCGGGGCAGGGGCAGATACGCAGTATTTT	CASSLAGAGADTQYF
TRBD1	TRBJ2-7	few	TRBV9	TGTGCCAGCAGCGTAGGCGGACAGGGCTACGAGCAGTACTTC	CASSVGGQGYEQYF